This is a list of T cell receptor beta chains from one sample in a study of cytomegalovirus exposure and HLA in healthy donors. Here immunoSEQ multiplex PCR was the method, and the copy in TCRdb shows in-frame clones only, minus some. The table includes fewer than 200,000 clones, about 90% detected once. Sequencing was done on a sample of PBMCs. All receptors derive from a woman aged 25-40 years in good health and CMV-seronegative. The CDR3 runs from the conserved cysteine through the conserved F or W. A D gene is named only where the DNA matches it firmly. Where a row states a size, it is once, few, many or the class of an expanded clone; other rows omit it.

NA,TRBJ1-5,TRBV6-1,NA,TGTGCCAGCAGTGTAAGGGGGGGCGCGGCGCAGCCCCAGCATTTT,CASSVRGGAAQPQHF
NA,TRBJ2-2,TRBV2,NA,TGTGCCAGCAGGGGGACCGAGAACACCGGGGAGCTGTTTTTT,CASRGTENTGELFF
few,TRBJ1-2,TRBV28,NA,TGTGCCAGCAGTTTATGGCATCGGGGAGAAGGGGATGGCTACACCTTC,CASSLWHRGEGDGYTF
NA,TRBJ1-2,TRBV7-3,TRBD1,TGTGCCAGCAGCTCAGGGGGTGGCTACACCTTC,CASSSGGGYTF
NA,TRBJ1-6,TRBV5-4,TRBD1,TGTGCCAGCAGCTCGGCGGGACAGGGACGGGGATCACCCCTCCACTTT,CASSSAGQGRGSPLHF
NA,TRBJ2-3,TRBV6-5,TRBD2,TGTGCCAGCAGCGGGGGGGCCCCCTCGGATACGCAGTATTTT,CASSGGAPSDTQYF
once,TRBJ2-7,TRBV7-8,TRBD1,TGTGCCAGCAGCTACTTTGCAGGGGGCCTCCCCCACGAGCAGTACTTC,CASSYFAGGLPHEQYF
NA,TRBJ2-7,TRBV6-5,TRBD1,TGTGCCAGCAGTTACGGGACAGGGGGCTCCTACGAGCAGTACTTC,CASSYGTGGSYEQYF
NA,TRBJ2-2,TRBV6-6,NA,TGTGCCAGCAGTTACTCGGCGGCCGGGGAGCTGTTTTTT,CASSYSAAGELFF
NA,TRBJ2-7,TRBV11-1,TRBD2,TGTGCCAGCAGCTTTCAGCGGGAGACAGGCGAGCAGTACTTC,CASSFQRETGEQYF
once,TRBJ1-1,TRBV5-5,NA,TGTGCCAGCAGCGGGTACTCTATAGCCAACACTGAAGCTTTCTTT,CASSGYSIANTEAFF
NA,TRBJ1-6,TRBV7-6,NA,TGTGCCAGCAGCTTGGGGGGTTCACCCCTCCACTTT,CASSLGGSPLHF
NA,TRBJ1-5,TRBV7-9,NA,TGTGCCAGCAGCTTGGACGGGTACAATCAGCCCCAGCATTTT,CASSLDGYNQPQHF
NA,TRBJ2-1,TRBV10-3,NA,TGTGCCATCAGTGAGGAACGATATCTGCGGTTCTTC,CAISEERYLRFF
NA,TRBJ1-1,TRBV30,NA,TGTGCCTGGAGTGAGGAGACGAACACTGAAGCTTTCTTT,CAWSEETNTEAFF
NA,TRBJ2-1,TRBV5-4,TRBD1,TGTGCCAGCGGTTTCCAGGGGGTGTCCAATGAGCAGTTCTTC,CASGFQGVSNEQFF
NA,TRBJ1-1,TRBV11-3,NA,TGTGCCAGCAGCTTAGGTACCGGGGGTGGGACTGAAGCTTTCTTT,CASSLGTGGGTEAFF
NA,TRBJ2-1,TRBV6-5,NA,TGTGCCAGCAGTTACGCTAGCGTTGGGGGTTATGAGCAGTTCTTC,CASSYASVGGYEQFF
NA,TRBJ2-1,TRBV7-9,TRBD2,TGTGCCAGCAGCCCCGGTGCGGGAGGATTTTACAATGAGCAGTTCTTC,CASSPGAGGFYNEQFF
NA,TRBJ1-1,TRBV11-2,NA,TGTGCCAGCAGCTTACTAGTGGACAGTGAAGCTTTCTTT,CASSLLVDSEAFF
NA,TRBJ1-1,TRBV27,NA,TGTGCCAGCAGTTTGGCGGGGAACACTGAAGCTTTCTTT,CASSLAGNTEAFF
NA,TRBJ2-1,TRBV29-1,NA,TGCAGCGTGGCGGGACTTCAAGGAACCTACAATGAGCAGTTCTTC,CSVAGLQGTYNEQFF